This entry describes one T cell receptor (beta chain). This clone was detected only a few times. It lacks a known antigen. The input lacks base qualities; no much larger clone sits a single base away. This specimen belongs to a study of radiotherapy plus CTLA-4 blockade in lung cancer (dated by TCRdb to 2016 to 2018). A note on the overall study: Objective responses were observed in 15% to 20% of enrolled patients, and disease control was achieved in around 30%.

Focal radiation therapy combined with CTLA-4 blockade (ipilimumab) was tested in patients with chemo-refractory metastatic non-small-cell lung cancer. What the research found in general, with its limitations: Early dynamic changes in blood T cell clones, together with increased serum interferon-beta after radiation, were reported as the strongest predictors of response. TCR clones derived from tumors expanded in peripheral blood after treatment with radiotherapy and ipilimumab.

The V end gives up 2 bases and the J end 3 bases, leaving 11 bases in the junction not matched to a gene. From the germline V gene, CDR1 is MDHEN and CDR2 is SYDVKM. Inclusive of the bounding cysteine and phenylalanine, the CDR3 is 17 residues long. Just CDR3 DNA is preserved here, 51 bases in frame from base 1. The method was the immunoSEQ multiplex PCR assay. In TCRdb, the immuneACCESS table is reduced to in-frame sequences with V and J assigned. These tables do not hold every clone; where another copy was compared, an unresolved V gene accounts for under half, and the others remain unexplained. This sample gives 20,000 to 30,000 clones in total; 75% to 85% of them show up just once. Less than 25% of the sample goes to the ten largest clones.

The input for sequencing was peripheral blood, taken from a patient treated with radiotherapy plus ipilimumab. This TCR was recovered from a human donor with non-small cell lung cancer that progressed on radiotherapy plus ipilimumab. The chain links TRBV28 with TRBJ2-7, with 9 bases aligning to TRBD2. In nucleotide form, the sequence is TGTGCCAGCAGTTTACCTACCACCGGGACTAGCCACTACGAGCAGTACTTC. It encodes CASSLPTTGTSHYEQYF.